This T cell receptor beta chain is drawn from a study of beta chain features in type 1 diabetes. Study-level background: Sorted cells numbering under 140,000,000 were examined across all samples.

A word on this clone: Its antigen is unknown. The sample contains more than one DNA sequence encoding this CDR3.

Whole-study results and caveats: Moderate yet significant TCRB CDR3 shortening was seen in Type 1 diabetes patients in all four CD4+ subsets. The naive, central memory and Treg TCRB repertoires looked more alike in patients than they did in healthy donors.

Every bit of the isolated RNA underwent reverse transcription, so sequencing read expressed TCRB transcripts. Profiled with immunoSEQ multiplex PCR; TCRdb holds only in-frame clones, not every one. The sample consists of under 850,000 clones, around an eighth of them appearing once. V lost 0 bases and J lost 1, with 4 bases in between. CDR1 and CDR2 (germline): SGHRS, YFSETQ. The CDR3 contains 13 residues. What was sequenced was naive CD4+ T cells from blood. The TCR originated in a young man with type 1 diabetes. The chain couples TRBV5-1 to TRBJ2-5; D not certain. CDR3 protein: CASSLGSQETQYF. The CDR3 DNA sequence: TGCGCCAGCAGCTTGGGAAGCCAAGAGACCCAGTACTTC.